One sample yielded the 8 T cell receptor beta chains listed below, sequenced in a study of cytomegalovirus exposure and HLA in healthy donors. TCRdb's copy holds only in-frame clones and misses some; the assay was immunoSEQ multiplex PCR. The repertoire includes about 56,000 clones, 93% of them detected once, and around 1.7% sits in the top ten. The source material was PBMCs. The receptors shown here come from a woman aged 18-35 years in good health and CMV-seropositive.

Only a few counts were recorded for this clone. The V and J genes are TRBV7-8 and TRBJ2-3; D is unclear. There are 12 residues in the CDR3. V was shortened by 5 bases and J by 1 base, with 4 bases between the two germline ends. Germline-derived CDR1 and CDR2 are SGHVS and FQNEAQ. CDR3 loop: CASSRGTDTQYF. The CDR3 DNA is TGTGCCAGCAGCCGGGGCACAGATACGCAGTATTTT.

This chain joins TRBV2 and TRBJ1-1, with 8 bases fitting TRBD1. CDR1 is SNHLY and CDR2 is FYNNEI in the germline V gene. With 8 bases clipped from V and 1 base from J, the junction kept 3 bases outside the gene matches. The CDR3 loop spans 13 amino acids. CDR3 sequence (DNA): TGTGCCAGCGGGGGGACAGGGAACACTGAAGCTTTCTTT. It translates to CASGGTGNTEAFF.

This chain uses TRBV5-4 with TRBJ2-7, with D perhaps matching TRBD1 (6 bases). The CDR3 runs to 14 residues. Germline loops: CDR1 SGHNT, CDR2 YYREEE (reference sequence). The V gene lost 3 bases and the J gene lost 6 bases, with 16 bases spanning the gap. The CDR3 here is CASSSAGTSGEQYF. CDR3 sequence (DNA): TGTGCCAGCAGCTCGGCCGGGACATCGGGCGAGCAGTACTTC.

V is TRBV2 and J is TRBJ1-4, with a weak D call TRBD1 (5 bases). The ends were cut back, 0 bases at V and 5 bases at J, with 22 bases in the middle. The CDR3 extends over 19 amino acids. CDR1 SNHLY and CDR2 FYNNEI come from the germline V gene. The CDR3 spells CASSEARDSPNLGNEKLFF. CDR3 nucleotides: TGTGCCAGCAGTGAAGCGCGGGACTCCCCTAATTTGGGGAATGAAAAACTGTTTTTT.

The V and J genes are TRBV7-2 and TRBJ2-5; 12 bases are shared with TRBD2. The CDR3 spans 14 residues. Germline CDR1 SGHTA, CDR2 FQGNSA. V shed 5 bases and J 6 bases; nucleotides not matched to a gene: 4. The CDR3 spells CASSPSGGAQTQYF. The DNA for the CDR3 is TGTGCCAGCAGCCCTAGCGGGGGGGCCCAGACCCAGTACTTC. The full variable domain, rest sourced from reference TRBV7-2 and TRBJ2-5, is GAGVSQSPSNKVTEKGKDVELRCDPISGHTALYWYRQSLGQGLEFLIYFQGNSAPDKSGLPSDRFSAERTGGSVSTLTIQRTQQEDSAVYLCASSPSGGAQTQYFGPGTRLLVL.

The J gene is TRBJ2-7, the V gene TRBV19, with a possible D match to TRBD1 (6 bases). V lost 1 base and J lost 6, with 10 bases in between. The germline gives CDR1 LNHDA, CDR2 SQIVND (reference sequence). The CDR3 runs 13 residues. CDR3 amino acids: CASSIVQGREQYF. The CDR3 DNA sequence: TGTGCCAGTAGTATAGTCCAGGGGCGCGAGCAGTACTTC.

The chain couples TRBV5-1 to TRBJ1-1; 7 positions agree with TRBD1. Germline CDR1 reads SGHRS; CDR2 reads YFSETQ. The V and J ends lost 0 bases and 4 bases, in that order; junction bases with no gene match: 0. The CDR3 is 13 amino acids. CDR3 sequence: CASSLDRGTEAFF. The CDR3 bases are TGCGCCAGCAGCTTGGACAGGGGCACTGAAGCTTTCTTT.

The chain couples TRBV6-1 to TRBJ1-3, with 8 bases matching TRBD1. V was pared by 1 base and J by 4 bases, with 6 bases of the junction left unmatched. The CDR3 spans 16 residues. Germline CDR1 MNHNS, CDR2 SASEGT. The CDR3 region is CASSEVQGEIGNTIYF. The CDR3 DNA is TGTGCCAGCAGTGAAGTACAGGGGGAAATCGGAAACACCATATATTTT.